Shown below are 31 T cell receptor beta chains from a single sample sequenced in a study of blood T cell repertoires in COVID-19. Produced via immunoSEQ multiplex PCR; TCRdb's table is partial and in-frame only. The sample carries about 90,000 clones, 80% recorded once. What was sequenced was peripheral blood. Source of these receptors: a woman aged 70-85 years with acute or convalescent COVID-19.

In nucleotides, the CDR3 is TGTGCCAGCAAGAGGGGGATAAACACCGGGGAGCTGTTTTTT. This sequence encodes CASKRGINTGELFF. This chain connects TRBV7-9 to TRBJ2-2; D perhaps matches TRBD1 (6 bases). Trimming took 7 bases from V and 2 from J, leaving 11 bases between them. CDR1 SEHNR and CDR2 FQNEAQ come from the germline V gene (reference sequence). The CDR3 has 14 amino acids.

The CDR3 DNA reads TGTGCCATCGGACAGGAGAACTATGGCTACACCTTC. The encoded protein is CAIGQENYGYTF. This chain connects TRBV24-1 to TRBJ1-2; 7 bases agree with TRBD1. The trim removed 11 bases at V and 2 bases at J, leaving 4 bases unmatched. Per the germline V gene, CDR1 is KGHDR and CDR2 is SFDVKD. This CDR3 contains 12 residues.

The gene calls are TRBV6-6 and TRBJ1-5, with 7 bases lining up with TRBD1. The CDR3 is 15 amino acids. V shed 8 bases and J 6 bases; nucleotides not matched to a gene: 13. CDR1 MNHNY and CDR2 SVGAGI come from the germline V gene (reference sequence). The CDR3 DNA follows: TGTGCCAGCGACATGGACAGGTTCGCAAGTCAGCCCCAGCATTTT. It encodes CASDMDRFASQPQHF.

The chain links TRBV2 to TRBJ1-4; a weak D match, TRBD1 (5 bases). The CDR3 is 11 amino acids. Per the germline V gene, CDR1 is SNHLY and CDR2 is FYNNEI. Trimming pared 10 bases from V and 4 bases from J, leaving 7 bases between. CDR3 sequence (DNA): TGTGCCAAGACAGTTAATGAAAAACTGTTTTTT. Amino acids: CAKTVNEKLFF.

The chain has TRBV10-3 and TRBJ2-1; 9 bases are a match to TRBD2. There are 15 residues in the CDR3. Germline CDR1 ENHRY, CDR2 SYGVKD. The junction had 0 bases not matched to a gene; V was cut back by 3 bases and J by 0 bases. The CDR3 nucleotides read TGTGCCATCAGTGATAGCGGGAGCTCCTACAATGAGCAGTTCTTC. Its translation: CAISDSGSSYNEQFF.

The chain employs TRBV29-1 and TRBJ2-2; 9 bases match TRBD1. V lost 4 bases and J lost 7; bases outside the gene matches: 10. Per the germline V gene, CDR1 is SQVTM and CDR2 is ANQGSEA. The CDR3 length is 15 residues. The CDR3 loop reads CSVVRGTGINGELFF. DNA for the CDR3: TGCAGCGTTGTGAGGGGGACAGGGATCAACGGGGAGCTGTTTTTT.

This clone was counted once. The chain recombines TRBV7-9 with TRBJ1-1; D not certain. This CDR3 spans 13 amino acids. The V end was cut by 1 base, the J end by 1 base, with 4 bases between. Germline values: CDR1 SEHNR, CDR2 FQNEAQ (reference sequence). The CDR3 nucleotides are TGTGCCAGCAGCTTAGTAAAGAACACTGAAGCTTTCTTT. It codes for CASSLVKNTEAFF.

The chain uses TRBV12-3 or TRBV12-4 and TRBJ1-1; the match to TRBD1 covers 9 bases. CDR3 length: 12 residues. The V segment lost 5 bases and the J segment 5 bases; nucleotides outside the gene matches: 0. CDR3 DNA sequence: TGTGCCAGCAGTGGACAGGGGACTGAAGCTTTCTTT. Translating it yields CASSGQGTEAFF.

The chain has TRBV24-1 and TRBJ2-2, with 8 bases that match TRBD2. Germline CDR1 reads KGHDR; CDR2 reads SFDVKD. CDR3 size: 14 residues. The junction had 3 bases not matched to a gene; V was cut back by 6 bases and J by 4 bases. The CDR3 region has the DNA TGTGCCACCAGTCAGAGCGGGAGCACCGGGGAGCTGTTTTTT. Its translation is CATSQSGSTGELFF.

The chain is built from TRBV11-2 and TRBJ1-2; TRBD1 might be the D (5 bases). Trimming removed 5 bases from V and 4 bases from J, with 14 bases in between. Germline lookup yields CDR1 SGHAT and CDR2 FQNNGV. This CDR3 spans 14 amino acids. The CDR3 bases are TGTGCCAGCAGCCATGAACAGGATTTCTATGGCTACACCTTC. It yields the protein CASSHEQDFYGYTF.

The chain uses TRBV14 and TRBJ1-2, with TRBD1 matching 8 bases. CDR3 length equals 14 residues. The J segment lost 4 bases and the V segment lost 1 base, leaving 2 bases of the junction unmatched. CDR1 SGHDN and CDR2 FVKESK come from the germline V gene. CDR3 bases: TGTGCCAGCAGCCAAGCGGGACAGGTCTATGGCTACACCTTC. Its translation is CASSQAGQVYGYTF.

J is TRBJ2-3 and V is TRBV5-1; TRBD2 is a possible D gene (6 bases). V gave up 0 bases and J gave up 2 bases, with 16 bases separating them. CDR1 and CDR2 (germline): SGHRS, YFSETQ. The CDR3 length is 17 residues. The CDR3 DNA follows: TGCGCCAGCAGCTTGGCCGTGCGGGGTCCCAACACAGATACGCAGTATTTT. Translated: CASSLAVRGPNTDTQYF.

The chain has TRBV19 and TRBJ1-5; the D gene is possibly TRBD1 (6 bases). The CDR3 is 16 amino acids. Germline V gene data show CDR1 as LNHDA and CDR2 as SQIVND (reference sequence). With 3 bases removed from V and 7 bases from J, the gap between germline ends came to 19 bases. DNA for the CDR3: TGTGCCAGTAGTATCGAGGCAGGGGCAAGGGAACAGCCCCAGCATTTT. This gives the protein CASSIEAGAREQPQHF.

The CDR3 loop is CASSLGGLAGGVDTQYF. The CDR3 DNA reads as TGCGCCAGCAGCTTGGGTGGACTAGCGGGAGGAGTAGATACGCAGTATTTT. This chain connects TRBV5-1 to TRBJ2-3; 14 positions agree with TRBD2. V was clipped by 0 bases and J by 5 bases; unmatched bases: 5. Germline assignment: CDR1 SGHRS and CDR2 YFSETQ. The CDR3 has 17 amino acids.

The CDR3: CASSGTGDYEQYF. The CDR3 coding sequence is TGTGCCAGCAGCGGGACTGGAGACTACGAGCAGTACTTC. The chain combines TRBV9 with TRBJ2-7, with D possibly matching TRBD2 (5 bases). The CDR3 is made up of 13 amino acids. From germline, CDR1 is SGDLS and CDR2 YYNGEE. V lost 3 bases, J lost 3 bases, and 10 bases lay in between.

This chain joins TRBV5-5 and TRBJ1-1, with D tentatively TRBD1 (5 bases). Looked up from germline, CDR1 is SGHKS and CDR2 is YYEKEE (reference sequence). CDR3 length: 15 residues. V gave up 3 bases and J gave up 6 bases, with 18 bases separating them. The CDR3 nucleotides are TGTGCCAGCAGCTCCTTGGGAGGGGCTGACCCTGAAGCTTTCTTT. Its protein product is CASSSLGGADPEAFF.

This clone occurred a few times. V gene TRBV19 combines with J gene TRBJ2-7; 7 nucleotides match TRBD1. J lost 4 bases, V lost 2 bases, and 5 bases had no gene match. The CDR3 is 14 amino acids. Germline V gives CDR1 LNHDA, CDR2 SQIVND (reference sequence). CDR3 nucleotides: TGTGCCAGTAGTATAAGACAGGGTTTGTACGAGCAGTACTTC. Its translation: CASSIRQGLYEQYF.

The chain combines TRBV12-5 with TRBJ2-1; 8 bases are shared with TRBD1. This CDR3 region has 15 residues. Germline V gene data show CDR1 as LGHNT and CDR2 as FRNRAP. Trimming removed 6 bases from V and 5 bases from J; junction bases left unmatched: 9. CDR3 residues: CASGAGTGSHNEQFF. For the CDR3, the DNA is TGTGCTAGTGGCGCCGGGACAGGAAGCCACAATGAGCAGTTCTTC.

The V call is TRBV5-1, the J call TRBJ2-1; no definite D call. Germline values: CDR1 SGHRS, CDR2 YFSETQ. The V and J ends lost 1 base and 5 bases respectively, with 7 bases between them. The CDR3 has 13 amino acids. The CDR3 sequence is CASSLKQNNEQFF. The CDR3 DNA reads as TGCGCCAGCAGCTTGAAACAGAACAATGAGCAGTTCTTC.

In its sample, this clone was seen once. This sequence joins TRBV27 and TRBJ1-2, with 9 bases aligning to TRBD1. With V trimmed by 6 bases and J by 5 bases, 7 bases remained unmatched. This CDR3 spans 14 amino acids. Germline V lookup: CDR1 MNHEY, CDR2 SMNVEV (reference sequence). CDR3 bases: TGTGCCAGCAGGCCCCGGGACAGGGTTTATGGCTACACCTTC. Protein product: CASRPRDRVYGYTF.

The chain carries TRBV7-2 and TRBJ2-3, with 8 bases matching TRBD2. The V gene end was trimmed by 1 base and the J gene end by 5 bases; junction bases not matched to a gene: 11. Germline V gives CDR1 SGHTA, CDR2 FQGNSA. This CDR3 region has 17 residues. In DNA, the CDR3 is TGTGCCAGCAGCTTAGGGTTTTCGGGGGGGCTAGAAGATACGCAGTATTTT. This translates into CASSLGFSGGLEDTQYF.

This rearrangement joins TRBV6-2 or TRBV6-3 to TRBJ2-5; 9 bases line up with TRBD2. Germline V gene data show CDR1 as MNHEY and CDR2 as SVGEGT. The CDR3 consists of 18 residues. The V segment lost 3 bases and the J segment 5 bases; nucleotides outside the gene matches: 16. The CDR3 loop is CASSYTGRHSGSFETQYF. The DNA of the CDR3 is TGTGCCAGCAGTTATACCGGAAGACATAGCGGGAGTTTCGAGACCCAGTACTTC.

This clone has a handful of counts. V usage is TRBV6-6 and J usage is TRBJ2-1; 8 bases fit TRBD2. After removal of 7 bases from V and 7 bases from J, the junction contained 12 bases not matched to a gene. The CDR3 has 15 residues. Germline V CDR1 and CDR2: MNHNY, SVGAGI (reference sequence). The CDR3 DNA reads TGTGCCAGCACTGGGGGCGCGGGAGGTGAGAATGAGCAGTTCTTC. Translated, it gives CASTGGAGGENEQFF.

CDR3 nucleotide sequence: TGTGCCAGCAGCCCGGACAGGGGGATGACTGAAGCTTTCTTT. Its translation is CASSPDRGMTEAFF. This sequence joins TRBV7-2 and TRBJ1-1; 10 nucleotides line up with TRBD1. The junction had 5 bases not matched to a gene; V was cut back by 5 bases and J by 5 bases. The germline V gene encodes CDR1 SGHTA and CDR2 FQGNSA. The CDR3 has 14 residues.

J is TRBJ2-3 and V is TRBV10-3, with D possibly matching TRBD1 (6 bases). The CDR3 spans 14 residues. Trimming stripped 4 bases from V and 1 base from J, with 9 bases between. CDR1 ENHRY and CDR2 SYGVKD come from the germline V gene. The CDR3 reads CAISVAGGTDTQYF. Written as DNA, the CDR3 is TGTGCCATCAGTGTGGCAGGGGGCACAGATACGCAGTATTTT.

This chain joins TRBV30 and TRBJ1-5, with D possibly being TRBD1 (5 bases). V was clipped by 2 bases and J by 5 bases, with 19 bases between them. This CDR3 spans 16 amino acids. Per germline, CDR1 GTSNPN and CDR2 SVGIG (reference sequence). This chain's CDR3 is CAWSPRLGGFDQPQHF. The DNA of the CDR3 is TGTGCCTGGAGTCCCCGGTTGGGGGGGTTCGATCAGCCCCAGCATTTT.

The V gene is TRBV5-1, the J gene TRBJ2-7; no definite D call. The CDR3 covers 14 residues. V shed 4 bases and J shed 7 bases, with 18 bases lying between them. Germline loops: CDR1 SGHRS, CDR2 YFSETQ. The DNA for the CDR3 is TGCGCCAGCAGCCGCGCCACTACAACTACGGAGCAGTACTTC. This sequence encodes CASSRATTTTEQYF.

This rearrangement joins TRBV5-8 to TRBJ2-3; the D gene is possibly TRBD2 (5 bases). The CDR3 totals 16 residues. Germline CDR1 is SGHTS and CDR2 is YDEGEE. The ends were cut back, 0 bases at V and 0 bases at J, with 11 bases in the middle. The CDR3 sequence is CASSLAEGRSTDTQYF. CDR3 sequence (DNA): TGTGCCAGCAGCTTGGCCGAGGGCCGTAGCACAGATACGCAGTATTTT.

This clone was counted between two and nine times. The V call is TRBV6-4, the J call TRBJ1-5; 9 bases align to TRBD1. V lost 6 bases to trimming and J lost 4 bases; unmatched junction nucleotides: 4. In germline, CDR1 is MRHNA, CDR2 SNTAGT. The CDR3 totals 14 residues. The CDR3 here is CASRAGTGNQPQHF. As DNA, the CDR3 is TGTGCCAGCAGAGCCGGGACAGGGAATCAGCCCCAGCATTTT.

CDR3 DNA sequence: TGTGCCAGCCGCAGGGGGATGGCAGATACGCAGTATTTT. Translating gives CASRRGMADTQYF. The chain is built from TRBV3-1 (or the pseudogene TRBV3-2) and TRBJ2-3; TRBD1 aligns across 7 bases. The germline CDR1 and CDR2 sequences are LGHDT and YNNKEL (reference sequence). CDR3 length: 13 residues. V lost 8 bases, J lost 4 bases, and 6 bases stayed unmatched.

The chain carries TRBV20-1 and TRBJ1-1; TRBD1 aligns across 7 bases. Germline CDR1 is DFQATT and CDR2 is SNEGSKA (reference sequence). The CDR3 runs 17 residues. J was trimmed by 0 bases and V by 3 bases; bases with no gene match: 13. DNA for the CDR3: TGCAGTGCTAGTCCCCCGGACAGGAATCCGATGAACACTGAAGCTTTCTTT. This codes for CSASPPDRNPMNTEAFF.